Each of the 5 T cell receptor beta chains below was sequenced from the same sample in a study of T-cell memory formation after mild COVID-19. A single record per CDR3 protein comes from TCRdb applying MiXCR to the 5' RACE reads. The sample includes roughly 620,000 distinct CDR3 sequences, about 20% seen only once; the top ten take around 12%. Sequenced input: PBMCs or a T cell subset sorted from them (not recorded which). The receptors shown here come from an adult woman who had mild COVID-19 (a few samples of this study predate the infection). Cell type and time point are not known.

The CDR3 loop reads CASSLARTGGRTDTQYF. CDR3 DNA: TGTGCCAGCAGCTTAGCGAGAACGGGGGGGCGAACAGATACGCAGTATTTT. V usage is TRBV7-2 and J usage is TRBJ2-3, with 8 bases aligning to TRBD2. J was trimmed by 3 bases and V by 0 bases; bases with no gene match: 8. CDR1 is SGHTA, CDR2 FQGNSA, per germline. This CDR3 comprises 17 residues.

V and J are TRBV20-1 and TRBJ2-3; 12 bases agree with TRBD2. V was pared by 5 bases and J by 5 bases, with 5 bases of the junction left unmatched. The CDR3 contains 14 residues. The V gene's germline CDR1 is DFQATT and CDR2 SNEGSKA (reference sequence). The CDR3 spells CSASRGLAGDTQYF. For the CDR3, the DNA is TGCAGTGCTTCAAGGGGACTAGCGGGAGATACGCAGTATTTT.

This chain joins TRBV4-3 and TRBJ2-2; D is unclear. Germline CDR1 LGHNA, CDR2 YSLEER. The V end lost 1 base, the J end lost 0 bases, and 9 bases lay between the germline ends. The CDR3 sequence is 16 residues long. CDR3 DNA sequence: TGCGCCAGCAGCCAAGGAGTTGCCGCGAACACCGGGGAGCTGTTTTTT. It translates to CASSQGVAANTGELFF.

In this sample, this clonotype turned up a few times. The V call is TRBV20-1, the J call TRBJ1-4; D ambiguous. CDR3 size: 14 residues. Germline V CDR1 and CDR2: DFQATT, SNEGSKA (reference sequence). Trimming stripped 3 bases from V and 4 bases from J, with 12 bases between. CDR3 in amino acids: CSASDGVFNEKLFF. The CDR3 coding sequence is TGCAGTGCTAGCGACGGGGTGTTTAATGAAAAACTGTTTTTT.

This clonotype has a handful of counts. V gene TRBV7-9 combines with J gene TRBJ1-1, with D tentatively TRBD1 (5 bases). The germline gives CDR1 SEHNR, CDR2 FQNEAQ (reference sequence). The CDR3 sequence is 14 residues long. V was cut by 1 base and J by 7 bases, with 13 bases left in between. As DNA, the CDR3 is TGTGCCAGCAGCTTAGGACAGAGAATGAGTGAAGCTTTCTTT. Its protein is CASSLGQRMSEAFF.